The 13 T cell receptor beta chains given below trace back to one sample, sequenced in a study of T cells in Graves' hyperthyroidism and ophthalmopathy. RNA transcripts provided the source from which TCR beta CDR3 regions were amplified. Researchers ran a first-round RT-PCR on the TCR CDR3 using the HTBI primer set. In TCRdb, the multiplex PCR reads were re-called with MiXCR into one record per CDR3 protein. The data show 600,000 to 800,000 distinct CDR3 sequences, with roughly a third seen just once and approximately 31% held by the top ten. Sequencing was performed on blood. These receptors were taken from a woman aged 40 to 49 with Graves' hyperthyroidism.

V usage is TRBV7-8 and J usage is TRBJ2-2; D may be TRBD1 (6 bases). The CDR3 is 15 amino acids. Germline V gene data show CDR1 as SGHVS and CDR2 as FQNEAQ. Trimming stripped 5 bases from V and 1 base from J, with 11 bases between. The CDR3 DNA reads as TGTGCCAGCAGCCCCCGGGACAAGAACACCGGGGAGCTGTTTTTT. This gives the protein CASSPRDKNTGELFF.

This clonotype showed up many times. V gene TRBV5-8 combines with J gene TRBJ1-1, with unresolved D. Germline assignment: CDR1 SGHTS and CDR2 YDEGEE. The CDR3 runs to 14 residues. Trimming cost V 1 base and J 1 base, with 8 bases left between them. The DNA of the CDR3 is TGTGCCAGCAGCTTGTGGGTTACGAACACTGAAGCTTTCTTT. Translating gives CASSLWVTNTEAFF. Looking up the rest from reference TRBV5-8 and TRBJ1-1 gives the full variable domain: EAGVTQSPTHLIKTRGQQATLRCSPISGHTSVYWYQQALGLGLQFLLWYDEGEERNRGNFPPRFSGRQFPNYSSELNVNALELEDSALYLCASSLWVTNTEAFFGQGTRLTVV.

The chain uses TRBV10-3 and TRBJ1-2; no clear D. The CDR3 extends over 13 amino acids. Germline CDR1 and CDR2: ENHRY and SYGVKD. The germline V and J ends were trimmed by 2 bases and 4 bases, with 8 bases remaining between them. The CDR3 is CAISETVSYGYTF. The CDR3 bases are TGTGCCATCAGTGAGACAGTAAGCTATGGCTACACCTTC.

In this sample, this clonotype turned up many times. The V gene is TRBV7-2, the J gene TRBJ2-7; TRBD2 agrees at 10 bases. The CDR3 spans 19 residues. Germline loops: CDR1 SGHTA, CDR2 FQGNSA. V was pared by 0 bases and J by 0 bases, with 11 bases of the junction left unmatched. In DNA form, the CDR3 reads TGTGCCAGCAGCTTAGCGCTACGGGCTAGCGGGAGACTCTCCTACGAGCAGTACTTC. As protein: CASSLALRASGRLSYEQYF.

This clonotype has a count of ten or more. The rearrangement links TRBV24-1 to TRBJ1-5, with D unresolved. Trimming shortened V by 1 base and J by 7 bases, and 7 bases separated the two germline ends. This CDR3 has 13 residues. Germline V gene sequence: CDR1 KGHDR, CDR2 SFDVKD. The CDR3 protein is CATSDFEGQPQHF. CDR3 sequence (DNA): TGTGCCACCAGTGATTTCGAAGGCCAGCCCCAGCATTTT.

With respect to this clonotype: Since a much larger clone is just one base distant, this may be a read error. V gene TRBV29-1 combines with J gene TRBJ1-2, with a possible D match to TRBD1 (5 bases). This CDR3 has 13 residues. Germline V lookup: CDR1 SQVTM, CDR2 ANQGSEA. The CDR3 DNA reads as TGCAGCGTTAAACAGCAGGGAAACTATGGCTGCACCTTC. It codes for CSVKQQGNYGCTF. Full variable domain (outside the CDR3, taken from reference TRBV29-1 and TRBJ1-2): SAVISQKPSRDICQRGTSLTIQCQVDSQVTMMFWYRQQPGQSLTLIATANQGSEATYESGFVIDKFPISRPNLTFSTLTVSNMSPEDSSIYLCSVKQQGNYGCTFGSGTRLTVV.

The chain is built from TRBV2 and TRBJ2-7; D remains ambiguous. The CDR3 is 13 amino acids. The V end lost 7 bases, the J end lost 3 bases, and 13 bases lay between the germline ends. The germline V gene has CDR1 SNHLY and CDR2 FYNNEI. CDR3 nucleotides: TGTGCCAGCATTCCCGGCACCATCTACGAGCAGTACTTC. Its translation: CASIPGTIYEQYF.

This clonotype has only a few counts. This chain joins TRBV10-3 and TRBJ2-2; 14 bases are shared with TRBD2. J gave up 2 bases and V 10 bases, and 12 bases lay outside the gene matches. Germline V lookup: CDR1 ENHRY, CDR2 SYGVKD. This CDR3 contains 18 residues. CDR3 sequence (DNA): TGTGCCACCCCCACCGGGACTAGCGGGGGCCCTAACACCGGGGAGCTGTTTTTT. This codes for CATPTGTSGGPNTGELFF.

This clonotype was found many times. This sequence joins TRBV6-2 or TRBV6-3 and TRBJ1-2; no clear D gene. In germline, CDR1 is MNHEY, CDR2 SVGEGT. CDR3 length equals 12 residues. V was trimmed by 5 bases and J by 4 bases, leaving 8 bases between them. DNA for the CDR3: TGTGCCAGCAGTCGGCTTCGCTATGGCTACACCTTC. It encodes CASSRLRYGYTF.

The table lists this clonotype with many counts. The V gene is TRBV5-1, the J gene TRBJ1-1; D is unclear. The CDR3 consists of 15 residues. CDR1 and CDR2 (germline): SGHRS, YFSETQ. V lost 2 bases to trimming and J lost 8 bases, with 19 bases between them. The CDR3 loop reads CASSFSSLTDPEAFF. Here the CDR3 DNA reads TGCGCCAGCAGCTTTTCATCTCTAACAGATCCCGAAGCTTTCTTT.

This clonotype has a count of ten or more. The V call is TRBV2, the J call TRBJ2-7; unclear D gene. The CDR3 sequence is 13 residues long. Germline V lookup: CDR1 SNHLY, CDR2 FYNNEI. V was clipped by 7 bases and J by 1 base, with 11 bases between them. CDR3 in DNA: TGTGCCAGCAAGAGGACGCTATCCTACGAGCAGTACTTC. This codes for CASKRTLSYEQYF. Together with reference TRBV2 and TRBJ2-7, the CDR3 gives the full variable domain: EPEVTQTPSHQVTQMGQEVILRCVPISNHLYFYWYRQILGQKVEFLVSFYNNEISEKSEIFDDQFSVERPDGSNFTLKIRSTKLEDSAMYFCASKRTLSYEQYFGPGTRLTVT.

The J gene is TRBJ2-1, the V gene TRBV20-1; 9 bases line up with TRBD2. J gave up 0 bases and V 5 bases, and 5 bases lay outside the gene matches. CDR1 DFQATT and CDR2 SNEGSKA come from the germline V gene (reference sequence). The CDR3 loop spans 15 amino acids. The CDR3 DNA reads TGCAGTGCTCCTAGCGGGGACAGCTCCTACAATGAGCAGTTCTTC. Translating it yields CSAPSGDSSYNEQFF.

The chain has TRBV5-1 and TRBJ1-5; the match to TRBD1 covers 7 bases. CDR1 and CDR2 (germline): SGHRS, YFSETQ. The ends lost 4 bases at V and 8 bases at J; junction bases unmatched: 12. This CDR3 has 15 residues. CDR3 sequence (DNA): TGCGCCAGCAGCCTGACAGGGAACACCGGGGAGCCCCAGCATTTT. Amino acids: CASSLTGNTGEPQHF.